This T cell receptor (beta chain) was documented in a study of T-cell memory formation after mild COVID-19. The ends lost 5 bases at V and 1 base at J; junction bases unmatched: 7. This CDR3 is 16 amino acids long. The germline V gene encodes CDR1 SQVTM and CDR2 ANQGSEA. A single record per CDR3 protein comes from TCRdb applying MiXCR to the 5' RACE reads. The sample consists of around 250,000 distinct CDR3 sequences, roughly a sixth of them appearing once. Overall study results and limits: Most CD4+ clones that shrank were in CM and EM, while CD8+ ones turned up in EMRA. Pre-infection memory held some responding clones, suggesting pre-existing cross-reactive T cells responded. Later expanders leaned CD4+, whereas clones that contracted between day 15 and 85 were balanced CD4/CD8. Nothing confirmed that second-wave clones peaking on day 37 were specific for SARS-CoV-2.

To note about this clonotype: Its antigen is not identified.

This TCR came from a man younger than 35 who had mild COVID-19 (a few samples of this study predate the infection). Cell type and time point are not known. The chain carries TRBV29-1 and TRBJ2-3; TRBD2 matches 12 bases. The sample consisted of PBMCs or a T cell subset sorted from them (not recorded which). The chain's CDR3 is CSVTSGGRPGTDTQYF. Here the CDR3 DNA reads TGCAGCGTTACTAGCGGGGGGAGACCAGGCACAGATACGCAGTATTTT.